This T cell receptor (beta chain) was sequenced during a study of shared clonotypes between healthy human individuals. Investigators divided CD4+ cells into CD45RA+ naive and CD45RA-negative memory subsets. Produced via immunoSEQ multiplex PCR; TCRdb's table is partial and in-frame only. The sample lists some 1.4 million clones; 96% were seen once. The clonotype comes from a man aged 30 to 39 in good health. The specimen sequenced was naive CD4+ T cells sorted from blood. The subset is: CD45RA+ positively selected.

This chain's CDR3 is CASSPLAGSPYEQYF. The CDR3 DNA sequence: TGCGCCAGCAGCCCCCTAGCGGGATCTCCCTACGAGCAGTACTTC. The gene calls are TRBV5-1 and TRBJ2-7; 9 bases map to TRBD2. This CDR3 contains 15 residues. V lost 4 bases, J lost 2 bases, and 7 bases stayed unmatched. CDR1 and CDR2 from the germline V gene are SGHRS and YFSETQ.